This T cell receptor beta chain appears in the sequencing data of a study of cytomegalovirus exposure and HLA in healthy donors. The wider study: From HLA-typed donors, an early data release held approximately 85 million unique TCRs. Whole-study findings and limits: Follow-up analysis later connected one missense variant in DCLRE1C with trimming of TCR beta V- and J-genes. An analysis that was carried out later associated some 17,000 TCR beta sequences with HLA alleles at 0.05 false discovery rate.

Concerning this clone itself: Its antigen remains unknown.

From germline, CDR1 is GTSNPN and CDR2 SVGIG (reference sequence). The V gene lost 5 bases and the J gene lost 2 bases, with 13 bases spanning the gap. The CDR3 spans 13 residues. PCR employed 60 Vbeta and 13 Jbeta primers. Only in-frame clones appear in the TCRdb table, and some are missing; sequencing was by immunoSEQ multiplex PCR. The table shows 75,000 to 95,000 clones, with approximately 79% occurring only once. The chain links TRBV30 to TRBJ2-7, with D possibly TRBD2 on 5 matching bases. The sequence was obtained from a human donor in good health. Sequenced sample: PBMCs. The CDR3 DNA reads as TGTGCCTGGGGGTGGGCCGGGGCCTACGAGCAGTACTTC. Protein: CAWGWAGAYEQYF.